The TCR beta chain described here comes from a study of breast tumors, draining lymph nodes, adjacent tissues. Germline CDR1 is DFQATT and CDR2 is SNEGSKA (reference sequence). Trimming took 1 base from V and 4 from J; bases not matched to a gene: 9. The CDR3 runs 15 residues. This clonotype has more than one count but fewer than ten. The antigen remains unidentified. A much larger clone lies one base from this, so it may be a read error. In TCRdb, the multiplex PCR reads were re-called with MiXCR into one record per CDR3 protein. The repertoire holds tens of thousands of distinct CDR3 sequences, with approximately 62% as singletons. Study-wide results and limits: The data were judged consistent with most tumor T cells coming from lymph node and expanding in tumor.

The clonotype was recovered from a female donor with breast cancer. Some clones in this sample may be carry-over from other donors' samples. The chain joins TRBV20-1 to TRBJ2-7, with 8 bases fitting TRBD1. Specimen: breast tumor tissue. CDR3 nucleotide sequence: TGCAGTGCTAGAGTCAAGGACAGGGCCTCTTACGAGCAGTACTTC. It yields the protein CSARVKDRASYEQYF.